The clone carrying this T cell receptor beta chain was detected once. This CDR3 has 13 amino acids. The V gene's germline CDR1 is MNHNY and CDR2 SVGAGI (reference sequence). V was pared by 3 bases and J by 8 bases, with 3 bases of the junction left unmatched. This sample stems from a study of cytomegalovirus exposure and HLA in healthy donors. Researchers ran the PCR with 60 Vbeta and 13 Jbeta primers. Here immunoSEQ multiplex PCR was the method, and the copy in TCRdb shows in-frame clones only, minus some. The sample carries approximately 110,000 clones, over 60% recorded once. The clonotype originates from a man between 50 and 59 years old in good health and CMV-seronegative. Sequencing was performed on PBMCs. The chain combines TRBV6-6 with TRBJ1-2; 10 bases align to TRBD1. DNA for the CDR3: TGTGCCAGCAGTTATGGACAGGGGGTCGGCTACACCTTC. Amino acids: CASSYGQGVGYTF.